This T cell receptor beta chain was identified during a study of T-cell reconstitution after alpha-beta-depleted transplantation in children. The junction had 15 bases not matched to a gene; V was cut back by 7 bases and J by 10 bases. This CDR3 spans 14 amino acids. The germline V gene has CDR1 SGHTA and CDR2 FQGNSA. As it was prepared, the TCRbeta library received unique molecular identifiers. TCRdb independently ran MiXCR on the PCR reads; one entry per CDR3 protein. The data contain roughly 670,000 distinct CDR3 sequences, around 13% of them seen just once; the ten biggest clones take up around 0.8%. A few counts support this clonotype.

The source was PBMCs, collected before TCRalphabeta/CD19-depleted stem cell transplant. This chain joins TRBV7-2 and TRBJ1-1, with TRBD1 matching 7 bases. This clonotype was sampled from a girl between 2 and 10 years old with congenital amegakaryocytic thrombocytopenia, due to receive a stem cell transplant. The CDR3 DNA sequence: TGTGCCAGCACCCGGAGTACAGGGGATTTTCCAGCTTTCTTT. It yields the protein CASTRSTGDFPAFF. Looking up the rest from reference TRBV7-2 and TRBJ1-1 gives the full variable domain: GAGVSQSPSNKVTEKGKDVELRCDPISGHTALYWYRQSLGQGLEFLIYFQGNSAPDKSGLPSDRFSAERTGGSVSTLTIQRTQQEDSAVYLCASTRSTGDFPAFFGQGTRLTVV.